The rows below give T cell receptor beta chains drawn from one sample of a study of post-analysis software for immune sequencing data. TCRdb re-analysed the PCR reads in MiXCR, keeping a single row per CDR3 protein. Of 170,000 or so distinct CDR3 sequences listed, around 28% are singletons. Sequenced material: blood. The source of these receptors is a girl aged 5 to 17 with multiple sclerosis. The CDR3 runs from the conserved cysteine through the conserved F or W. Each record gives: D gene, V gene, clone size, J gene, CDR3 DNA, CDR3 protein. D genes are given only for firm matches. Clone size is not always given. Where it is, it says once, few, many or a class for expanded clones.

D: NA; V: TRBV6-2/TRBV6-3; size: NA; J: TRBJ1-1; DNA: TGTGCCAGCAGTTATTCGTCGTCCACTGAAGCTTTATTT; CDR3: CASSYSSSTEALF
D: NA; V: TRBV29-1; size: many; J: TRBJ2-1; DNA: TGCAGCGTTGAAGATCGTCGCGGTTTTCACGGGCAGATCAACAATGAGCAGTTCTTC; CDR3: CSVEDRRGFHGQINNEQFF
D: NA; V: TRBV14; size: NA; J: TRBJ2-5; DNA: TGCGCCAGCAGCCGTGTGCTCCAAGAGACCCAGTACTTC; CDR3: CASSRVLQETQYF
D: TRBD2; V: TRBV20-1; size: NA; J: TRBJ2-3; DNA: TGCAGTGCCGAGCGAGCGGGAGTGAGAGATACGCAGTATTTT; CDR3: CSAERAGVRDTQYF
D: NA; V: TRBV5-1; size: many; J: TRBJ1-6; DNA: TGCGCCAGCAGCCCCGACAGGTCGAATTCACCCCTCCACTTT; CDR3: CASSPDRSNSPLHF
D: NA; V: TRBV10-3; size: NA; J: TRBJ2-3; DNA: TGTGCCATCAGTCCGACCTTACGAGGTCCGCAGTATTTT; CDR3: CAISPTLRGPQYF
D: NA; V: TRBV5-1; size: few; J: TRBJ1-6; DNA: TGCGCCAGCAGCTTGGTCCGACAGGTGAATTCACCCCTCCACTTT; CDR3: CASSLVRQVNSPLHF
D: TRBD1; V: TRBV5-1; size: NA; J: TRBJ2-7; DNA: TGCGCCAGCAGCTTTGGGCGTGGGACAGGGTTTTCCTACGAGCAGTACTTC; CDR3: CASSFGRGTGFSYEQYF
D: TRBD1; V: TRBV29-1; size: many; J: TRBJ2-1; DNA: TGCAGCGTCCGACTTAGACAGGGGATTGACAATGAGCAGTTCTTC; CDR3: CSVRLRQGIDNEQFF
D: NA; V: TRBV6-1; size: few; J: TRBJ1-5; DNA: TGTGCCAGCAGTGGGGCTAGAGGGGGTTATAGCAATCAGCCCCAGCATTTT; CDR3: CASSGARGGYSNQPQHF
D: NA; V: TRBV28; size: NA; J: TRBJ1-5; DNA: TGTGCCAGCAGTTTTCTATTAGGCGACGCTCAGCCCCAGCATTTT; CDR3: CASSFLLGDAQPQHF
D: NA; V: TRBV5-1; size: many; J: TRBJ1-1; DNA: TGCGCCAGCAGCTTGGAGGAGGCCATGAACACTGAAGCTTTCTTT; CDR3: CASSLEEAMNTEAFF
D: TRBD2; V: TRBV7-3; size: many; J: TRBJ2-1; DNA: TGTGCCAGCAGCCGAGGACTAGCGGTAAACAATGAGCAGTTCTTC; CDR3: CASSRGLAVNNEQFF
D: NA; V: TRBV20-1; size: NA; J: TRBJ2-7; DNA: TGCAGTGTTAGAGGGCAGGTACCCTACGAGCAGTACTTC; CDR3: CSVRGQVPYEQYF
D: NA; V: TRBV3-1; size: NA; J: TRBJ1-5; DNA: TGTGCCAGCAGCCAAGATCTGGTCGATCAGCCCCAGCATTTT; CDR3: CASSQDLVDQPQHF
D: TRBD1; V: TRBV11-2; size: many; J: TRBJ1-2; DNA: TGTGCCAGCAGGACACAGGGGGCGAATGGCTACACCTTC; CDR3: CASRTQGANGYTF
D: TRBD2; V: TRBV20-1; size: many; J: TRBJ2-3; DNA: TGCAGTGCTGGGACTAGCGGGAGGGCCTCTAGCACAGATACGCAGTATTTT; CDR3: CSAGTSGRASSTDTQYF
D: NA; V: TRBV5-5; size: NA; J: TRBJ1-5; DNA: TGTGCCAGCAGCTTGGAACGATCGGGGGGACCGAGGGCCCAGCATTTT; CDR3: CASSLERSGGPRAQHF
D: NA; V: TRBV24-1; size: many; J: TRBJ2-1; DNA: TGTGCCACCAGTCGGGACTTGGGGGTGGATGAGCAGTTCTTC; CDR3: CATSRDLGVDEQFF
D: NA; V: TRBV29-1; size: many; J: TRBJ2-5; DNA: TGCAGCGTTGGGATAGAGACCCAGTACTTC; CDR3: CSVGIETQYF
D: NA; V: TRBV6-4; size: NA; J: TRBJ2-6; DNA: TGTGCCAGCGCTCCTGGGGGCGATAGAGGGGCCAACGTCCTGACTTTC; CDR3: CASAPGGDRGANVLTF
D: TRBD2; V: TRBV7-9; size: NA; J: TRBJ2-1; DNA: TGTGCCAGCAGCTTCCGGCGGGAGGCCCCCAATGAGCAGTTCTTC; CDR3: CASSFRREAPNEQFF
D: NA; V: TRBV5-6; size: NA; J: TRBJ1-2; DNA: TGTGCCAGCAGTCACTCGGATCTACGTCAAGATTGGCATGGCTACACCTTC; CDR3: CASSHSDLRQDWHGYTF
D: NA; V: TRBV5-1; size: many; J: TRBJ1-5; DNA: TGCGCCAGCAGCTTGGAAGGGTTCCAGCCCCAGCATTTT; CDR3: CASSLEGFQPQHF
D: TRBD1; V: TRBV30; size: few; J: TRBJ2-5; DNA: TGTGCCTGGAGTCCGAACAGGGGTGAGACCCAGTACTTC; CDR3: CAWSPNRGETQYF
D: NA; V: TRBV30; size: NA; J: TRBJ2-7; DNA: TGTGCCTGGAGTTTCAGGGGCGCCTACGAGCAGTACTTC; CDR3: CAWSFRGAYEQYF
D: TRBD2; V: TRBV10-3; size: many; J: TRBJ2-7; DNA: TGTGCCATCATTCCCCCTAAGGGACTAGCGGGAGGGCCGGGCTCCTACGAGCAGTACTTC; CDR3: CAIIPPKGLAGGPGSYEQYF
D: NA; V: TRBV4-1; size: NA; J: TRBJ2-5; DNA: TGCGCCAGCAGCCAAGATGGGATAGCGGCACAAGAGACCCAGTACTTC; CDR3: CASSQDGIAAQETQYF
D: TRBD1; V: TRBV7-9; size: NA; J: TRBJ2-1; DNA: TGTGCCCCGGCCGGGGACAGCAATGAGCAGTTCTTC; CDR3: CAPAGDSNEQFF
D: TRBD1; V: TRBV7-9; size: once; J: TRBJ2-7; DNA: TGTGCCAGCAGCGTCCAATCCGGGACAGGCAACCCCTACGAGCAGTACTTC; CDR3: CASSVQSGTGNPYEQYF
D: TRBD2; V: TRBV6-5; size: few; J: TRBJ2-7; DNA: TGTGCCAGCAGTTTCACTAGCGGGGGGAACTTCCGCGAGCAGTACTTC; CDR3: CASSFTSGGNFREQYF
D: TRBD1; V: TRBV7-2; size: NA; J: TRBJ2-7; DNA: TGTGCCAGCAGCCAGACAGGGCGCTCCTACGAGCAGTACTTC; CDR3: CASSQTGRSYEQYF
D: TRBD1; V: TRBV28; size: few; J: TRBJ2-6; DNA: TGTGCCAGCATGGGACAGGATATCTCTGGGGCCAACGTCCTGACTTTC; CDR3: CASMGQDISGANVLTF
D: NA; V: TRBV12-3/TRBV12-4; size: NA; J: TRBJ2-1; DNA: TGTGCCAGCGGGGGGGCGAGGAATGAGCAGTTCTTC; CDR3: CASGGARNEQFF
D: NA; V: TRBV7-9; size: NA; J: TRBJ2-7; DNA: TGTGCCAGCAGCCGAGAGCTACAGGCCTACGAGCAGTACTTC; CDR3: CASSRELQAYEQYF
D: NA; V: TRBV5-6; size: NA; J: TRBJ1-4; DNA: TGTGCCAGCAGCCCAGACAGGACTAATGAAAAACTGTTTTTT; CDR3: CASSPDRTNEKLFF
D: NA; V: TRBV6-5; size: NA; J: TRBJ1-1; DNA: TGTGCCAGCAGTTACCCGCCTTACGTCCAGTTCAGCACTGAAGCTTTCTTT; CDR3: CASSYPPYVQFSTEAFF
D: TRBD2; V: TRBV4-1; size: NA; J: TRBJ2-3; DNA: TGCGCCAGCAGCTTGGTGGCTAGGACTAGCGGGGGGGCCCGCACAGATACGCAGTATTTT; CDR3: CASSLVARTSGGARTDTQYF
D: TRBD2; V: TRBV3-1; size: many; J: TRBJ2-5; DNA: TGTGCCAGCAGCCCGGGACTAGAAGGGACCCAGTACTTC; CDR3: CASSPGLEGTQYF
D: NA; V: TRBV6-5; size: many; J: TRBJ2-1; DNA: TGTGCCAGCAACTTCTTTGACAGCAATGAGCAGTTCTTC; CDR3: CASNFFDSNEQFF